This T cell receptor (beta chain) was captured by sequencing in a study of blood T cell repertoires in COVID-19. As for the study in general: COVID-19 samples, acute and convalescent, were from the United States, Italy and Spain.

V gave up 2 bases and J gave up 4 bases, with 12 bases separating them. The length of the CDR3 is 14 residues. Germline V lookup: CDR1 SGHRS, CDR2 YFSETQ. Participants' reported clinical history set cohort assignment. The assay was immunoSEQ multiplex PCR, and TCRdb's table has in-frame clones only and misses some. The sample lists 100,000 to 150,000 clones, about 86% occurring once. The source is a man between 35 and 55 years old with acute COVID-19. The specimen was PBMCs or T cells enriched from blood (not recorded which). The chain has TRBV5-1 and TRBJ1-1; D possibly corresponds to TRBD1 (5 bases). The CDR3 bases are TGCGCCAGCAGCTTTTCGCCAGGGCTCACTGAAGCTTTCTTT. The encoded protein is CASSFSPGLTEAFF.